This T cell receptor (beta chain) was observed in a study of blood T cells in healthy people across ages. General study points: Estimates of diversity drawn from one million T cells were considered underestimates.

Comment on this clonotype: Its antigen is as yet unknown.

The CDR3 has 14 residues. V shed 5 bases and J shed 4 bases, with 9 bases lying between them. CDR1 MNHEY and CDR2 SVGAGI come from the germline V gene. Healthy Russian Caucasian donors spanned ages roughly 6 to 100 years. Through a sample-barcoded 5' primer and a J-beta primer mix, a second PCR was run for roughly 6 to 12 cycles. Tagging of each cDNA molecule was performed by a template-switch adaptor with 12 random nucleotides. TCRdb recomputed calls from the 5' RACE reads with MiXCR, one row per CDR3 protein. The sample carries 780,000 or so distinct CDR3 sequences, 56% recorded once. The sample consisted of blood. V gene TRBV6-5 combines with J gene TRBJ2-6; possibly TRBD1 or TRBD2 for D (6 bases each). The source is a man aged 35-49 years in good health. The CDR3 region has the DNA TGTGCCAGCAGTCCCGGGGGCGGGGCCAACGTCCTGACTTTC. Encoded protein: CASSPGGGANVLTF.